This T cell receptor (beta chain) appears in the sequencing data of a study of blood T cell repertoires in COVID-19. Study information: Whether acute or convalescent, the COVID-19 samples came from the United States, Italy and Spain. Sample material is recorded as cDNA or gDNA derived from T cells, B-cell-depleted T cells, or PBMCs.

How the authors handled the data: Amplification of reference gene primers provided the estimated nucleated cell counts. The data were produced by immunoSEQ multiplex PCR, yet TCRdb's version contains in-frame clones alone and is incomplete. V and J calls plus clone size are reproduced from that table; the DNA served to infer D and trimming. The sample has fewer than 350,000 clones; over 80% are singletons. Germline V gene data show CDR1 as SEHNR and CDR2 as FQNEAQ (reference sequence). Trimming shortened V by 2 bases and J by 8 bases, and 12 bases separated the two germline ends. CDR3 length: 13 residues.

The chain employs TRBV7-9 and TRBJ1-1; D is possibly TRBD1 (6 bases). This clonotype was sampled from a woman in her 50s with active or convalescent COVID-19. Sequencing was performed on peripheral blood. The CDR3 sequence is CASSLTPQGEAFF. CDR3 DNA: TGTGCCAGCAGCTTAACGCCTCAGGGGGAAGCTTTCTTT.